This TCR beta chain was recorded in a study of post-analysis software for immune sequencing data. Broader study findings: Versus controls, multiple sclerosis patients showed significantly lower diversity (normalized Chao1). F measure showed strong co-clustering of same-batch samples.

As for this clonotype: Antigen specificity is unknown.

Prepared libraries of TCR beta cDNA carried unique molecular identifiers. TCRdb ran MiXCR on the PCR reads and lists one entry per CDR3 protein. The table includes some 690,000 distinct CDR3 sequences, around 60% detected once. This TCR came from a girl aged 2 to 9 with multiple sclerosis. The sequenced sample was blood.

Here the CDR3 DNA reads TGTGCCAGCAGCCAATCCCCCGTCGGAAGTAGCGGGGGGGCCCATGAGACCCAGTACTTC. This encodes CASSQSPVGSSGGAHETQYF. This chain links TRBV4-2 with TRBJ2-7; 11 positions agree with TRBD2. The end of the DNA fits TRBJ2-5 better, so the J call may be wrong. Germline V CDR1 and CDR2: LGHNA, YNFKEQ. The CDR3 loop spans 20 amino acids.